A selection of T cell receptor beta chains follows, all from one sample in a study of blood T cell repertoires in COVID-19. Clones were read by immunoSEQ multiplex PCR, and TCRdb kept only the in-frame ones, dropping some. The profile covers 250,000 to 400,000 clones, with over 75% appearing a single time and 1% taken by the ten largest. The source material was peripheral blood. Receptors originate from a man in his fifties or sixties with active or convalescent COVID-19. Both conserved end residues are part of each CDR3. D genes are given only for firm matches. The size field is filled for only some rows; it gives once, few, many or a size class.

j_call v_call clone_size d_call cdr3_nt cdr3_aa
TRBJ2-5 TRBV29-1 . TRBD1 TGCAGCGGGGACAGGGGAGAGACCCAGTACTTC CSGDRGETQYF
TRBJ2-7 TRBV7-3 . . TGTGCCAGCAGCTTAGTCAGGGTGGAGGGGGAGCAGTACTTC CASSLVRVEGEQYF
TRBJ1-4 TRBV30 . . TGTGCCTGGAGTCCGACAGGCCTTCGGGAAAAACTGTTTTTT CAWSPTGLREKLFF
TRBJ1-4 TRBV6-1 . TRBD1 TGTGCCAGCAGTGACACCGGGACAGGGGATGAAAAACTGTTTTTT CASSDTGTGDEKLFF
TRBJ2-7 TRBV28 . TRBD1 TGTGCCAGCAGCATCCCGGGACAGTCCCACGAGCAGTACTTC CASSIPGQSHEQYF
TRBJ1-4 TRBV19 . TRBD1 TGTGCCAGTCAAAACCGGGACAGGGGGAATGAAAAACTGTTTTTT CASQNRDRGNEKLFF
TRBJ2-2 TRBV4-3 . TRBD2 TGCGCCAGCAGCCAGGGGACTAGCGGGGGCTCTCCCTCCGGGGAGCTGTTTTTT CASSQGTSGGSPSGELFF
TRBJ2-2 TRBV6-5 . . TGTGCCAGTTCCCCCGGGGGGCATCCCGGGGAGCTGTTTTTT CASSPGGHPGELFF
TRBJ1-1 TRBV19 . TRBD1 TGTGCCAGTAGTATCAAAGGGACAGTAACCACTGAAGCTTTCTTT CASSIKGTVTTEAFF
TRBJ1-3 TRBV5-5 . . TGTGCCAGCAGCTTGGATGGCCATCCTTCGCGAAACACCATATATTTT CASSLDGHPSRNTIYF
TRBJ2-1 TRBV27 . . TGTGCCAGCAGTTTAAGGAGGGGCCGGAATGAGCAGTTCTTC CASSLRRGRNEQFF
TRBJ1-5 TRBV5-5 . TRBD1 TGTGCCAGCAGCTTGGAACAGGGGGCTCGACAGCCCCAGCATTTT CASSLEQGARQPQHF
TRBJ2-1 TRBV19 few . TGTGCCAGTAGTATTATGAGCAATGAGCAGTTCTTC CASSIMSNEQFF
TRBJ2-3 TRBV15 . TRBD1 TGTGCCACCAAGGGGGCTTGGGATACGCAGTATTTT CATKGAWDTQYF
TRBJ2-1 TRBV6-5 . . TGTGCCAGCAGTTATCTCCTAGCGAGCAATGAGCAGTTCTTC CASSYLLASNEQFF
TRBJ1-1 TRBV11-2 . . TGTGCCAGCAGCTTAGGGGGAGGAGGCACTGAAGCTTTCTTT CASSLGGGGTEAFF
TRBJ1-4 TRBV11-2 . TRBD1 TGTGCCAGCAGCTTGGGACAGGGTTCTGAAAAACTGTTTTTT CASSLGQGSEKLFF
TRBJ2-3 TRBV2 . TRBD1 TGTGCCAGCAGTGCATTCACAGGGGATGCCGCAGATACGCAGTATTTT CASSAFTGDAADTQYF
TRBJ1-5 TRBV6-2/TRBV6-3 . . TGTGCCAGCAGCCCTATTAGGGGGTCCCGGCAGCCCCAGCATTTT CASSPIRGSRQPQHF
TRBJ2-2 TRBV3-1/TRBV3-2 . . TGTGCCAGCAGCTCCCAACGGACAGAATTTAACACCGGGGAGCTGTTTTTT CASSSQRTEFNTGELFF
TRBJ1-2 TRBV28 . . TGTGCCAGCAGTGCAGACAGGTCCTTCTATGGCTACACCTTC CASSADRSFYGYTF
TRBJ1-2 TRBV28 . . TGTGCCAGTGGGGATTCAGGGAGGACCCACTATGGCTACACCTTC CASGDSGRTHYGYTF
TRBJ2-3 TRBV28 . TRBD2 TGTGCCAGCAGTCCATCCGGCAGGCCACTAGCGGGGGGGTACACAGATACGCAGTATTTT CASSPSGRPLAGGYTDTQYF
TRBJ2-3 TRBV11-3 . . TGTGCCAGCAGCTTAGGGGTGGGGGCGGACGCAGATACGCAGTATTTT CASSLGVGADADTQYF
TRBJ2-7 TRBV5-1 . . TGCGCCAGCAGCTTTGACAACTCCTACGAGCAGTACTTC CASSFDNSYEQYF
TRBJ2-2 TRBV6-6 . TRBD2 TGTGCCAGCAGCGCGGGGGGCACCGGGGAGCTGTTTTTT CASSAGGTGELFF
TRBJ1-2 TRBV7-9 . . TGTGCCAGCAGCGCCAACGGACGGACAGCCTCCTATGGCTACACCTTC CASSANGRTASYGYTF
TRBJ1-5 TRBV10-3 . . TGTGCCATCAGTGAGCCGTATCAGCCCCAGCATTTT CAISEPYQPQHF
TRBJ1-6 TRBV6-1 . . TGTGCCAGCAGTGACCTGGGGCGCTATAATTCACCCCTCCACTTT CASSDLGRYNSPLHF
TRBJ1-2 TRBV14 . . TGTGCCAGCAGCCAAGATCAGGGGTTCTATGGCTACACCTTC CASSQDQGFYGYTF
TRBJ1-4 TRBV7-8 . TRBD1 TGTGCCAGCAGGAGACAGGGGGTGAAGGAAAAACTGTTTTTT CASRRQGVKEKLFF
TRBJ1-1 TRBV20-1 . . TGCAGTGCTAGTCGCACTTCGGGGGGGACTGAAGCTTTCTTT CSASRTSGGTEAFF
TRBJ1-3 TRBV15 . . TGTGCCACCGAACTTCGGGGGGCAGGAAACACCATATATTTT CATELRGAGNTIYF
TRBJ2-7 TRBV19 . . TGTGCCAGTAGCCACGGGGAACAGCTCTACGAGCAGTACTTC CASSHGEQLYEQYF
TRBJ1-5 TRBV7-8 . TRBD1 TGTGCCAGCAGCTTGGCAGGGGGCTTTCAGCCCCAGCATTTT CASSLAGGFQPQHF
TRBJ2-7 TRBV6-5 . TRBD1 TGTGCCAGCAGTCTTCGGACAGGGGTAGCCGAGCAGTACTTC CASSLRTGVAEQYF
TRBJ1-1 TRBV5-5 . . TGTGCCAGCAGCAAGCGGGGGCTCACTGAAGCTTTCTTT CASSKRGLTEAFF
TRBJ1-6 TRBV30 . TRBD1 TGTGCCTGGAGTGTACTGGACAGGGATAATTCACCCCTCCACTTT CAWSVLDRDNSPLHF
TRBJ1-5 TRBV19 once . TGTGCCAGTAGTATAGTTGAGGGTCAACAGCCCCAGCATTTT CASSIVEGQQPQHF
TRBJ1-2 TRBV20-1 . TRBD1 TGCAGTGCTAGTTTGACAGGGGTAGCCTATGGCCACACCTTC CSASLTGVAYGHTF
TRBJ1-2 TRBV10-3 . TRBD1 TGTGCCATCAGTGAGCCGTACGGGACAGACTATGGCTACACCTTC CAISEPYGTDYGYTF
TRBJ1-3 TRBV18 once . TGTGCCAGCTCACCACCTTCAGGGATCTCTGGAAACACCATATATTTT CASSPPSGISGNTIYF
TRBJ1-1 TRBV5-5 . . TGTGCCAGCAGCTTCCTGGGGAGGGGGAGCGCTGAAGCTTTCTTT CASSFLGRGSAEAFF
TRBJ1-1 TRBV11-1 . . TGTGCCAGCAGCTTAGCATCTGGGCGACGGGCTTTCTTT CASSLASGRRAFF
TRBJ1-2 TRBV2 . . TGTGCCAGCAGTAAATCAGGGATGGATGGCTACACCTTC CASSKSGMDGYTF
TRBJ2-3 TRBV7-7 . . TGTGCCAGCAGCTTAGGGGGAGACTGGGGAGATACGCAGTATTTT CASSLGGDWGDTQYF
TRBJ1-1 TRBV2 . . TGTGCCAGCACCCTCGACAGCACTGAAGCTTTCTTT CASTLDSTEAFF
TRBJ2-7 TRBV16 . TRBD2 TGTGCCAGCAGCCCCCCCGGGGGGGGGTCCTACGAGCAGTACTTC CASSPPGGGSYEQYF
TRBJ1-4 TRBV3-1/TRBV3-2 . TRBD1 TGTGCCAGCAGCCAAGTTAACAGGGGCCTTAATGAAAAACTGTTTTTT CASSQVNRGLNEKLFF
TRBJ1-6 TRBV7-3 . . TGTGCCAGCAGCCCGGGATTGGGGTCACCCCTCCACTTT CASSPGLGSPLHF
TRBJ2-3 TRBV28 . TRBD2 TGTGCCAGCAGTTCCACCACAGCGGGGGGCACAGATACGCAGTATTTT CASSSTTAGGTDTQYF
TRBJ1-6 TRBV19 . . TGTGCCAGTAGCGATCCTTCAGGGAATTCACCCCTCCACTTT CASSDPSGNSPLHF